This T cell receptor (beta chain) was captured by sequencing in a study of regulatory T cells in long-lasting Graves disease. Study conclusions and caveats: TCR diversity was lower in persistent than newly diagnosed Graves' disease.

This clonotype has ten or more counts. Its antigen is currently unknown. CDR3 size: 15 residues. V was clipped by 3 bases and J by 4 bases, with 16 bases between them. Germline V lookup: CDR1 SGDLS, CDR2 YYNGEE. As for time point: newly diagnosed GD, antithyroid drugs for less than 3 months. After RNA was extracted from PBMCs, the TCR library was made from it. The authors built TCR beta libraries using iRepertoire HTBI primers and Arm-PCR of CDR3 regions. TCRdb re-called the multiplex PCR reads through MiXCR, storing one row per CDR3 protein. The table shows around 500,000 distinct CDR3 sequences, with more than 15% occurring only once. This same sample was also taken into another study, of T cells in Graves' hyperthyroidism and ophthalmopathy. That study adds: First-round RT-PCR with HTBI primers amplified the TCR CDR3 region. The majority of expanded thyroid clonotypes above 0.001 also appeared in blood. Ophthalmopathy was separated from stable hyperthyroidism by a 13 V-J model.

The J gene is TRBJ1-1, the V gene TRBV9; D call uncertain. The receptor comes from a woman in her forties or fifties with Graves disease. Sample: peripheral blood mononuclear cells (PBMCs), taken at new diagnosis, from a patient treated with antithyroid drugs. This CDR3 reads CASSGTSYKGTEAFF. The CDR3 bases are TGTGCCAGCAGCGGCACCTCTTACAAGGGCACTGAAGCTTTCTTT.